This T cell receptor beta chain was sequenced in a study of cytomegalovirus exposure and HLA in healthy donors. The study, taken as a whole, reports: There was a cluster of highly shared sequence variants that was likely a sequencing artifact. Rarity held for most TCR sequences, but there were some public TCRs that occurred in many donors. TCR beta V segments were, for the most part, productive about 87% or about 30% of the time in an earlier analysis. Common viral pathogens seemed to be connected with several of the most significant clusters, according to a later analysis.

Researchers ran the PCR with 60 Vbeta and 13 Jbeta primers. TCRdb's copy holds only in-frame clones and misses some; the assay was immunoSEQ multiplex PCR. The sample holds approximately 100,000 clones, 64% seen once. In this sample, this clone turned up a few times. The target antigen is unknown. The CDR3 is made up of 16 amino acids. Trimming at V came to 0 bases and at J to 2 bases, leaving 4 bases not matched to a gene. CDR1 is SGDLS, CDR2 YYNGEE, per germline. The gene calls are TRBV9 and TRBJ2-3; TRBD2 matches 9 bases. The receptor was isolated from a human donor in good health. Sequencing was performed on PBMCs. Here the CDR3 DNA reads TGTGCCAGCAGCGTAGGAAGCGGGGGGACCACAGATACGCAGTATTTT. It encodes CASSVGSGGTTDTQYF.